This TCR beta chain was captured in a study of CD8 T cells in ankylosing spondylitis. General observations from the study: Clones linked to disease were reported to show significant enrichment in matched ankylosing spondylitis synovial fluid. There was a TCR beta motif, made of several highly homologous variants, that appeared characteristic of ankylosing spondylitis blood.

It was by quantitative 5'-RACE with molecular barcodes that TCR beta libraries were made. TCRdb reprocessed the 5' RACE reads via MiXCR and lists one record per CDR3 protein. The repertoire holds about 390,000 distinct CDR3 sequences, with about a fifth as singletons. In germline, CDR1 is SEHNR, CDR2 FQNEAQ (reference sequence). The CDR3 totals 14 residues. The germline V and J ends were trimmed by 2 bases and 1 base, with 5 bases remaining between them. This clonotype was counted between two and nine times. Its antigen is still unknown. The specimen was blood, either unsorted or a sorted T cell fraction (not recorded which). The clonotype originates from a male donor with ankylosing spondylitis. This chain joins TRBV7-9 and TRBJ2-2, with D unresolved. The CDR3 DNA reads TGTGCCAGCAGCTTATCAGTGAACACCGGGGAGCTGTTTTTT. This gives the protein CASSLSVNTGELFF.